This T cell receptor beta chain was recovered during a study of blood T cell repertoires in COVID-19. This CDR3 spans 15 amino acids. From germline, CDR1 is SGHRS and CDR2 YFSETQ. Deletions cut 2 bases from V and 1 base from J, with 10 bases between. The data were produced by immunoSEQ multiplex PCR, yet TCRdb's version contains in-frame clones alone and is incomplete. The repertoire holds a few hundred thousand clones, about nine tenths seen once, with around 2.1% in the top ten. The TCR comes from a man aged 18 to 29 with active or convalescent COVID-19. The sample consisted of peripheral blood. This chain uses TRBV5-1 with TRBJ2-1, with a weak D call TRBD2 (6 bases). CDR3 sequence: CASSLTGVSYNEQFF. CDR3 DNA: TGCGCCAGCAGCTTAACGGGGGTTTCCTACAATGAGCAGTTCTTC.